The T cell receptor beta chain under discussion was sequenced for a study of blood T cell repertoires in COVID-19. Study details: COVID-19 samples collected from the United States, Italy and Spain covered acute and convalescent phases. The cDNA or gDNA used as material had been derived from T cells, B-cell-depleted T cells, or PBMCs.

Trimming removed 2 bases from V and 12 bases from J, with 5 bases in between. Germline V gives CDR1 WNHNN, CDR2 SYGVQD (reference sequence). The length of the CDR3 is 10 residues. In the study's own analysis: Reference gene primer amplification gave estimated nucleated cell counts. Data came from immunoSEQ multiplex PCR; TCRdb stores just in-frame clones and leaves some out. That table furnishes V, J and clone size, whereas the DNA furnished D and trimming. The sample lists around 110,000 clones, roughly 75% occurring once. V usage is TRBV10-1 and J usage is TRBJ2-1; D remains unclear. The sequence was collected from a man aged 55 to 70 with active or convalescent COVID-19. The sample was peripheral blood. CDR3 loop: CASSEGVQFF. CDR3 in DNA: TGCGCCAGCAGTGAGGGAGTGCAGTTCTTC.